A single sample is the source of the 19 T cell receptor beta chains below, sequenced in a study of siplizumab effects on memory and regulatory T cells. Measured with immunoSEQ multiplex PCR; TCRdb has only the in-frame clones, and not every one. The repertoire consists of tens of thousands of clones, with approximately 86% occurring once and the leading ten covering approximately 1.4%. What was sequenced was Tregs sorted from blood. The receptors originated from a human donor in good health.

The gene calls are TRBV20-1 and TRBJ1-2; possible D gene TRBD1, 5 bases. Per germline, CDR1 DFQATT and CDR2 SNEGSKA (reference sequence). This CDR3 has 11 residues. The V and J ends lost 1 base and 7 bases respectively, with 7 bases between them. CDR3 in amino acids: CSARAGSGYTF. For the CDR3, the DNA is TGCAGTGCTAGAGCAGGGTCTGGCTACACCTTC.

This rearrangement joins TRBV6-1 to TRBJ1-3; D gene unclear. Germline assignment: CDR1 MNHNS and CDR2 SASEGT. With 6 bases removed from V and 4 bases from J, the gap between germline ends came to 13 bases. This CDR3 is 14 amino acids long. The CDR3 is CASRITEDGNTIYF. The CDR3 nucleotides are TGTGCCAGCAGAATTACAGAGGACGGAAACACCATATATTTT.

The V gene is TRBV6-6, the J gene TRBJ2-1; 7 bases line up with TRBD2. The CDR3 is 13 amino acids. From germline, CDR1 is MNHNY and CDR2 SVGAGI (reference sequence). The trim removed 6 bases at V and 3 bases at J, leaving 2 bases unmatched. CDR3: CASRRGVYNEQFF. CDR3 DNA sequence: TGTGCCAGCAGACGGGGGGTCTACAATGAGCAGTTCTTC.

V and J are TRBV15 and TRBJ1-5, with 9 bases aligning to TRBD1. CDR1 is LNHNV and CDR2 is YYDKDF in the germline V gene (reference sequence). This CDR3 region has 15 residues. The junction had 8 bases not matched to a gene; V was cut back by 5 bases and J by 6 bases. The chain's CDR3 is CATSSGQGMGQPQHF. The DNA for the CDR3 is TGTGCCACCAGCTCGGGACAGGGAATGGGTCAGCCCCAGCATTTT.

The chain recombines TRBV19 with TRBJ2-3; the match to TRBD2 covers 11 bases. Germline V gene sequence: CDR1 LNHDA, CDR2 SQIVND (reference sequence). The CDR3 has 15 amino acids. The J segment lost 1 base and the V segment lost 5 bases, leaving 2 bases of the junction unmatched. The CDR3 spells CASSVTSGGTDTQYF. The CDR3 bases are TGTGCCAGTAGTGTGACTAGCGGGGGCACAGATACGCAGTATTTT.

J is TRBJ1-2 and V is TRBV11-1; D gene ambiguous. V lost 4 bases and J lost 4, with 10 bases in between. Germline assignment: CDR1 SGHAT and CDR2 FQDESV (reference sequence). CDR3 length equals 13 residues. CDR3 region: CASSSGNVYGYTF. Written as DNA, the CDR3 is TGTGCCAGCAGCTCGGGGAATGTCTATGGCTACACCTTC.

In its sample, this clone was seen a few times. The V gene is TRBV5-6, the J gene TRBJ1-3; D is unresolved. CDR3 size: 13 residues. Trimming took off 0 bases at V and 4 bases at J, with 5 bases between the two ends. Germline CDR1 is SGHDT and CDR2 is YYEEEE. This chain's CDR3 is CASSLASGNTIYF. In DNA, the CDR3 is TGTGCCAGCAGCTTGGCATCGGGAAACACCATATATTTT. The variable domain in full, completed from reference TRBV5-6 and TRBJ1-3, reads DAGVTQSPTHLIKTRGQQVTLRCSPKSGHDTVSWYQQALGQGPQFIFQYYEEEERQRGNFPDRFSGHQFPNYSSELNVNALLLGDSALYLCASSLASGNTIYFGEGSWLTVV.

This clone was counted between two and nine times. The chain employs TRBV6-5 and TRBJ1-1; D is unresolved. Germline V gene sequence: CDR1 MNHEY, CDR2 SVGAGI. CDR3 length equals 13 residues. Trimming stripped 7 bases from V and 6 bases from J, with 15 bases between. CDR3 region: CASTPPLGAEAFF. CDR3 sequence (DNA): TGTGCCAGCACCCCTCCTCTCGGGGCTGAAGCTTTCTTT.

This chain connects TRBV7-9 to TRBJ2-7; 8 nucleotides match TRBD1. With V trimmed by 3 bases and J by 6 bases, 7 bases remained unmatched. CDR3 length equals 14 residues. The germline V gene has CDR1 SEHNR and CDR2 FQNEAQ (reference sequence). For the CDR3, the DNA is TGTGCCAGCAGCTTGGGTCTTACAGGGGGCGAGCAGTACTTC. It codes for CASSLGLTGGEQYF.

This rearrangement joins TRBV10-1 to TRBJ1-6; D is ambiguous. The germline gives CDR1 WNHNN, CDR2 SYGVQD (reference sequence). This CDR3 spans 14 amino acids. V was trimmed by 4 bases and J by 10 bases, leaving 14 bases between them. This CDR3 is CASSACSVGSPLHF. CDR3 nucleotide sequence: TGCGCCAGCAGTGCATGTAGTGTAGGGTCACCCCTCCACTTT.

The V call is TRBV2, the J call TRBJ2-7; D remains ambiguous. There are 13 residues in the CDR3. Trimming stripped 1 base from V and 3 bases from J, with 7 bases between. The germline gives CDR1 SNHLY, CDR2 FYNNEI. CDR3 region: CASSEGQSYEQYF. CDR3 in DNA: TGTGCCAGCAGTGAAGGGCAGAGCTACGAGCAGTACTTC.

V gene TRBV5-1 combines with J gene TRBJ1-2, with D uncertain. The V end was cut by 0 bases, the J end by 7 bases, with 13 bases between. Germline V lookup: CDR1 SGHRS, CDR2 YFSETQ. The CDR3 length is 14 residues. CDR3 sequence (DNA): TGCGCCAGCAGCTTGGGAGCAACCAACGGTGGCTACACCTTC. It codes for CASSLGATNGGYTF.

The genes are TRBV6-6 and TRBJ2-3; weak D call: TRBD1 (5 bases). With 0 bases removed from V and 5 bases from J, the gap between germline ends came to 9 bases. CDR1 is MNHNY, CDR2 SVGAGI, per germline (reference sequence). There are 14 residues in the CDR3. CDR3 nucleotide sequence: TGTGCCAGCAGTTACTCAGTAGGGGAAGATACGCAGTATTTT. Amino acids: CASSYSVGEDTQYF.

The rearrangement uses TRBV18 and TRBJ1-1, with D possibly matching TRBD1 (5 bases). This CDR3 has 13 residues. V gave up 3 bases and J gave up 5 bases, with 10 bases separating them. Looked up from germline, CDR1 is KGHSH and CDR2 is LQKENI. The CDR3 DNA is TGTGCCAGCTCACCGGGGGTGGGGACTGAAGCTTTCTTT. Translation: CASSPGVGTEAFF.

The gene calls are TRBV11-2 and TRBJ2-7; D unclear. This CDR3 spans 16 amino acids. V lost 4 bases to trimming and J lost 0 bases, with 16 bases between them. CDR1 SGHAT and CDR2 FQNNGV come from the germline V gene. Here the CDR3 DNA reads TGTGCCAGCAGCTCACCGCCAACTTCAATCTCCTACGAGCAGTACTTC. It translates to CASSSPPTSISYEQYF.

In this sample, this clone turned up a few times. The chain uses TRBV19 and TRBJ2-4; 7 bases align to TRBD1. J lost 0 bases, V lost 5 bases, and 10 bases had no gene match. The V gene's germline CDR1 is LNHDA and CDR2 SQIVND (reference sequence). This CDR3 region has 17 residues. CDR3 in DNA: TGTGCCAGTAGTCCAGGCCCGGGACAGATAGCCAAAAACATTCAGTACTTC. Residues: CASSPGPGQIAKNIQYF.

The rearrangement links TRBV6-1 to TRBJ2-1; TRBD2 aligns across 9 bases. The CDR3 has 14 amino acids. CDR1 is MNHNS and CDR2 is SASEGT in the germline V gene. V shed 4 bases, J shed 6 bases, and the junction held 4 bases outside the gene matches. CDR3 in DNA: TGTGCCAGCAGTGCGGGGACTAGCCGCAATGAGCAGTTCTTC. This codes for CASSAGTSRNEQFF.

The V call is TRBV19, the J call TRBJ2-6; D may match TRBD1 or TRBD2 (6 bases each). The V gene's germline CDR1 is LNHDA and CDR2 SQIVND (reference sequence). CDR3 size: 16 residues. V lost 3 bases, J lost 2 bases, and 11 bases lay in between. The CDR3 here is CASSIFRGPGANVLTF. CDR3 sequence (DNA): TGTGCCAGTAGTATCTTTCGGGGGCCTGGGGCCAACGTCCTGACTTTC.

The chain combines TRBV6-5 with TRBJ1-5; D not certain. Germline loops: CDR1 MNHEY, CDR2 SVGAGI. V lost 0 bases and J 8 bases, leaving 14 bases between the germline ends. The length of the CDR3 is 15 residues. The CDR3 nucleotides read TGTGCCAGCAGTTACTCCGGAGTTGGACGGGAGCCCCAGCATTTT. Amino acids: CASSYSGVGREPQHF.